This is a list of T cell receptor beta chains from one sample in a study of T cells in Graves' hyperthyroidism and ophthalmopathy. TCRdb fed the multiplex PCR reads into MiXCR, producing one record per CDR3 protein. This sample has a few hundred thousand distinct CDR3 sequences, with about 16% found just once. Sequencing was done on a sample of blood. The source is a woman aged 30 to 39 with Graves' ophthalmopathy. CDR3s include the opening cysteine and the closing phenylalanine or tryptophan.

length: 13; V: TRBV5-1; CDR3: CASRATLSDKAFF
length: 18; V: TRBV25-1; CDR3: CASSGPGQGFTSTGELFF
length: 15; V: TRBV2; CDR3: CASSEGTSGYYEQYF
length: 17; V: TRBV28; CDR3: CASTPGWGKESSYEQYF
length: 19; V: TRBV3-1; CDR3: CASSLILTAGGPERGTQYF
length: 17; V: TRBV2; CDR3: CASSEGVLPGVTGELFF
length: 14; V: TRBV15; CDR3: CATSRDRLGNEQFF
length: 13; V: TRBV5-1; CDR3: CASSLGVMEKLFF
length: 13; V: TRBV7-2; CDR3: CASSVRPYNEQFF
length: 13; V: TRBV7-8; CDR3: CASLGLRGYGYTF
length: 17; V: TRBV25-1; CDR3: CASRPRGLADAKNIQYF